This entry lists 11 T cell receptor beta chains sequenced from one sample in a study of blood T cells in healthy people across ages. Combining a sample-barcoded 5' primer with a J-beta primer mix, a second PCR ran for 7 to 11 cycles. MiXCR, applied by TCRdb to the 5' RACE reads, yields one record per CDR3 protein. The sample holds approximately 830,000 distinct CDR3 sequences, 55% to 65% seen once. Sequencing was performed on blood. These receptors all come from a man younger than 40 in good health.

The chain recombines TRBV6-2 or TRBV6-3 with TRBJ2-7, with 7 bases aligning to TRBD2. There are 17 residues in the CDR3. Per germline, CDR1 MNHEY and CDR2 SVGEGT. V lost 0 bases to trimming and J lost 0 bases; unmatched junction nucleotides: 8. CDR3 nucleotides: TGTGCCAGCAGTTACTCGAATTCCGGGAGGAGCTCCTACGAGCAGTACTTC. Translated: CASSYSNSGRSSYEQYF.

This chain connects TRBV4-1 to TRBJ2-7; D is undetermined. CDR3 length: 14 amino acids. Germline lookup yields CDR1 MGHRA and CDR2 YSYEKL. V gave up 0 bases and J gave up 5 bases, with 11 bases separating them. The CDR3 nucleotides are TGCGCCAGCAGCCAAGACCGACTTCTGGACGAGCAGTACTTC. Amino acid sequence: CASSQDRLLDEQYF.

This sequence joins TRBV2 and TRBJ2-4, with unresolved D. Trimming took 1 base from V and 10 from J, leaving 8 bases between them. The CDR3 loop spans 12 amino acids. Germline assignment: CDR1 SNHLY and CDR2 FYNNEI. The CDR3 here is CASSEVIWIQYF. CDR3 nucleotides: TGTGCCAGCAGTGAAGTAATTTGGATTCAGTACTTC.

The chain couples TRBV6-2 or TRBV6-3 to TRBJ1-1; D is possibly TRBD1 (5 bases). CDR3 length equals 14 residues. V lost 6 bases, J lost 0 bases, and 11 bases lay in between. Looked up from germline, CDR1 is MNHEY and CDR2 is SVGEGT. CDR3 sequence: CASRYEGLNTEAFF. CDR3 bases: TGTGCCAGCAGGTACGAGGGACTGAACACTGAAGCTTTCTTT.

This clonotype was detected ten times or more. V is TRBV6-1 and J is TRBJ2-7; 12 positions match TRBD2. The V segment lost 4 bases and the J segment 1 base; nucleotides outside the gene matches: 2. The CDR3 has 15 amino acids. The germline CDR1 and CDR2 sequences are MNHNS and SASEGT. The CDR3 DNA sequence: TGTGCCAGCAGTGGACTAGCGGGGGCTTCCTACGAGCAGTACTTC. Translated, it gives CASSGLAGASYEQYF.

The genes are TRBV11-1 and TRBJ2-6; 7 positions agree with TRBD1. V lost 5 bases and J lost 0; bases outside the gene matches: 19. The length of the CDR3 is 21 residues. Germline V gene lookup returns CDR1 SGHAT and CDR2 FQDESV (reference sequence). The DNA for the CDR3 is TGTGCCAGCAGCCCAGGGGGTCGAAATTGGGACAGCGCCTCTGGGGCCAACGTCCTGACTTTC. Residues: CASSPGGRNWDSASGANVLTF.

V usage is TRBV24-1 and J usage is TRBJ1-1, with D perhaps TRBD1 (6 bases). V was shortened by 4 bases and J by 7 bases, with 12 bases between the two germline ends. The CDR3 loop spans 13 amino acids. The germline V gene has CDR1 KGHDR and CDR2 SFDVKD. In DNA, the CDR3 is TGTGCCACCAGTGAAGCTGGACAGTTTGAAGCTTTCTTT. This gives the protein CATSEAGQFEAFF.

J is TRBJ1-2 and V is TRBV12-3 or TRBV12-4; D is ambiguous. The CDR3 is made up of 14 amino acids. The V and J ends lost 5 bases and 3 bases respectively, with 13 bases between them. For the CDR3, the DNA is TGTGCCAGCAGTCCTACAGTAAACCACTATGGCTACACCTTC. Translated: CASSPTVNHYGYTF.

This clonotype was recorded only once. This sequence joins TRBV20-1 and TRBJ2-5; D remains unclear. Germline CDR1 reads DFQATT; CDR2 reads SNEGSKA (reference sequence). The CDR3 is made up of 13 amino acids. V lost 8 bases and J lost 2, with 15 bases in between. CDR3 in DNA: TGCAGTCCTACACTCGGGCGGCAAGAGACCCAGTACTTC. Its protein product is CSPTLGRQETQYF.

The chain employs TRBV7-9 and TRBJ2-3, with D perhaps given as TRBD1 or TRBD2 (5 bases each). This CDR3 comprises 14 residues. Deletions cut 5 bases from V and 2 bases from J, with 11 bases between. CDR1 is SEHNR and CDR2 is FQNEAQ in the germline V gene (reference sequence). DNA for the CDR3: TGTGCCAGCAGCCGGGACCAGCCCACAGATACGCAGTATTTT. Translation gives CASSRDQPTDTQYF.

A single count supports this clonotype. The chain has TRBV20-1 and TRBJ2-7; D unclear. The CDR3 is made up of 13 amino acids. From germline, CDR1 is DFQATT and CDR2 SNEGSKA (reference sequence). Trimming pared 6 bases from V and 0 bases from J, leaving 12 bases between. As DNA, the CDR3 is TGCAGTGCAACAGCCCCACTCTCCTACGAGCAGTACTTC. Amino acid sequence: CSATAPLSYEQYF.